The T cell receptor beta chain under discussion was sequenced for a study of T cells in Graves' hyperthyroidism and ophthalmopathy. This clonotype has at least ten counts. What it binds is not known. Amplification of TCR beta CDR3 regions used RNA as the template. TCR CDR3 regions were first amplified by RT-PCR with HTBI primers. Each CDR3 protein is one row after TCRdb ran MiXCR on the multiplex PCR reads. This sample has roughly 500,000 distinct CDR3 sequences; just over 45% occur once, and the top ten carry 15% to 20%. General study results and limits: With a median lead of around 6.7 months before onset, the model predicted ophthalmopathy. Blood also held most thyroid clonotypes expanded beyond 0.001.

Germline assignment: CDR1 SGHDT and CDR2 YYEEEE. The CDR3 runs to 13 residues. V shed 2 bases and J shed 5 bases, with 5 bases lying between them. The diagnostic basis comprised clinical symptoms, serum thyroxine and TRAb, thyroid ultrasound and orbital computed tomography. V gene TRBV5-6 combines with J gene TRBJ1-6; D gene uncertain. This receptor was taken from an adult woman with Graves' disease, either hyperthyroidism or ophthalmopathy (not recorded which). The specimen was peripheral blood or thyroid tissue (not recorded which). The CDR3, as DNA: TGTGCCAGCAGCTTCGGGGATAATTCACCCCTCCACTTT. Its translation: CASSFGDNSPLHF.